The sequence of this T cell receptor (beta chain) was determined in a study of CD8+ T cells in alopecia areata. RNA extraction and reverse transcription yielded cDNA as sequencing template. Profiled with immunoSEQ multiplex PCR; TCRdb holds only in-frame clones, not every one. The repertoire has approximately 180,000 clones, just over 65% of them found once; the top ten carry about an eighth. With 3 bases clipped from V and 2 bases from J, the junction kept 4 bases outside the gene matches. The CDR3 spans 14 residues. The germline CDR1 and CDR2 sequences are SQVTM and ANQGSEA. As regards this clone: What it binds is not known.

Study-level results: Whereas mice showed it more clearly, TCR sharing across patients was murkier, possibly because of HLA.

Collection of lesional scalp punch biopsies and peripheral blood was performed in alopecia areata patients. The specimen was CD8+ T cells sorted from blood, collected at week 0. The chain combines TRBV29-1 with TRBJ2-5; 9 positions match TRBD2. The receptor was isolated from a human donor with alopecia areata. CDR3 region: CSVELSGGQETQYF. CDR3 nucleotide sequence: TGCAGCGTTGAGTTGAGCGGGGGGCAAGAGACCCAGTACTTC.